This T cell receptor (beta chain) was recorded in a study of patients and donors after allogeneic stem cell transplantation. TCRdb itself ran the RT-PCR reads through MiXCR, one entry per CDR3 protein. The sample lists approximately 200,000 distinct CDR3 sequences, about 14% seen once, with roughly 10% in the top ten. This clonotype was seen ten or more times. The receptor comes from a human donor who was either an allogeneic HSCT recipient or a stem cell or donor lymphocyte infusion donor (not recorded which). It is not recorded whose cells these are; they may come from a transplant donor. Sequencing used blood, either unsorted or a sorted T cell fraction (not recorded which).

CDR3 in amino acids: CSAPDRGTGYNEQFF. The CDR3 bases are TGCAGTGCCCCAGACAGGGGGACGGGATACAATGAGCAGTTCTTC. The gene calls are TRBV20-1 and TRBJ2-1, with 9 positions matching TRBD1. The CDR3 sequence is 15 residues long. The V segment lost 6 bases and the J segment 4 bases; nucleotides outside the gene matches: 10. The germline gives CDR1 DFQATT, CDR2 SNEGSKA (reference sequence).